This T cell receptor (beta chain) was retrieved from a study of response to subunit inactivated influenza vaccine. One entry per CDR3 protein, called by TCRdb with MiXCR from the RT-PCR reads. The profile shows 550,000 to 650,000 distinct CDR3 sequences, approximately 10% of them singletons. This sequence was found in a man aged 45-65 years who received an inactivated influenza vaccine. The sample in question was PBMCs from blood, obtained on the day of vaccination.

CDR3 in DNA: TGTGCCACCAGTCCGACAGGGGGCTTACACAATGAGCAGTTCTTC. Amino acids: CATSPTGGLHNEQFF. This chain connects TRBV24-1 to TRBJ2-1, with 10 positions matching TRBD1. The CDR3 is 15 residues long. The ends lost 6 bases at V and 5 bases at J; junction bases unmatched: 6. The germline V gene encodes CDR1 KGHDR and CDR2 SFDVKD.